The text below deals with one T cell receptor (beta chain). Its target is not known. The sample is drawn from a study of cytomegalovirus exposure and HLA in healthy donors. Study-wide results and limits: For most TCR beta V segments, an earlier analysis put the productive rate at about 87% or about 30% of the time.

The CDR3 has 11 amino acids. Trimming stripped 1 base from V and 8 bases from J, with 8 bases between. Germline V lookup: CDR1 DFQATT, CDR2 SNEGSKA (reference sequence). The PCR ran on 60 Vbeta and 13 Jbeta primers. Profiling relied on immunoSEQ multiplex PCR, and the TCRdb table lists in-frame clones only, not all of them. The sample records almost 200,000 clones, approximately 85% being singletons. This clonotype was obtained from a woman in her fifties or sixties in good health and CMV-seronegative. Sample: PBMCs. The chain employs TRBV20-1 and TRBJ1-2; no definite D call. The CDR3 region has the DNA TGCAGTGCTAGAGGAGGCGGGGGCTACACCTTC. It encodes CSARGGGGYTF.